This paragraph reports one T cell receptor (beta chain). What antigen it recognizes has not been identified. Base quality data are lacking; no much larger clone is found one base away. The meaning of the sample's time point label: baseline before oral tofacitinib. Lesional scalp punch biopsies and peripheral blood were obtained from alopecia areata patients. PBMCs were isolated by density centrifugation and stained for CD3, CD4 and CD8, after which CD4+ and CD8+ T cells were sorted on a FACSAria. The protocol used for the library was the immunoSEQ multiplex PCR assay. For TCR sequencing, RNA was extracted from every sample and reverse transcribed into cDNA to serve as template. First-strand cDNA was synthesized using SuperScript III with a 2:1 mix of oligo-dT and random hexamers. A synthetic immune receptor repertoire was used to measure amplification bias, and any remaining bias was corrected computationally. The authors' pipeline ran thus. Raw reads were preprocessed to remove errors, and CDR3 was defined by IMGT conventions from the conserved cysteine to phenylalanine. Clonality was calculated as 1 minus Shannon entropy normalized by log2 of the number of productive unique TCRs. CD4 or CD8 identity of scalp clones was inferred by cross-referencing scalp TCRbeta sequences with sorted blood CD4 and CD8 repertoires. Sourced from immuneACCESS, this table was stored by TCRdb with only in-frame sequences that have V and J called. A share of the clones is absent; for the studies checked, an unresolved V gene accounts for under half, and the remainder has no known explanation. V, J and clone size reflect that table, while D and trimming were determined from the DNA. This sample gives hundreds of thousands of clones in total; under 80% of them show up just once. Jointly, the top ten make up approximately 1.2% of the sample.

The source of the sample is a study of CD8+ T cells in alopecia areata listed by TCRdb under 2018. For the wider study: Treated patients were enrolled in an open-label pilot trial of oral tofacitinib at 5 to 10 mg twice daily for moderate-to-severe alopecia areata. Tofacitinib was given for 6 to 18 months, followed by 6 months of follow-up off drug to assess delayed response and recurrence. To study T cell clonal expansion in alopecia areata, the researchers applied high-throughput TCRbeta sequencing to both the C3H/HeJ mouse model and human patients. On the human side, TCRbeta sequencing was run on scalp tissue and on sorted CD4+ and CD8+ peripheral blood T cells from healthy controls and from alopecia areata patients with either patchy or totalis/universalis disease. Biopsies were taken from tofacitinib-treated patients at baseline and at 4 and 24 weeks of treatment, and a later scalp biopsy was taken in several of the tofacitinib-treated patients. Scalp clonality was compared among normal scalp (n=4), patchy alopecia areata scalp (n=8), and alopecia totalis/universalis scalp (n=8). The RNA source kit depended on sample type: the PAXgene miRNA kit for fixed scalp, the miRNeasy kit for PBMCs, and the RNeasy kit for mouse skin. Amplification of TCRbeta CDR3 regions was done by immunoSEQ multiplex PCR using 35 Vbeta forward primers and 13 Jbeta reverse primers. Study-wide findings and limitations: Higher clonality and more expanded CD8+ clones were observed in lesional scalp than in normal scalp, particularly in alopecia totalis/universalis, a finding suggestive of antigenic drive. Shared TCR sequences between patients were less evident than in mice, which may be partly attributable to HLA diversity in the patient population. Unlike mouse skin, where gammadelta T cells dominate, normal human skin contains resident alphabeta T cells that get sequenced too, which complicates analysis of the scalp TCR repertoire.

From its cysteine to its phenylalanine, the CDR3 spans 13 amino acids. Just the 39-base CDR3 DNA is kept, in frame starting at base 1. The germline V gene supplies CDR1 SQVTM and CDR2 ANQGSEA. V lost 6 bases and J lost 8 bases, and the count of bases not matched to a germline gene is 9. The sequence derives from a human donor with alopecia areata. This specimen was CD4+ T cells sorted from blood, taken at week 0. The V and J segments used are TRBV29-1 and TRBJ1-4; 7 nucleotides in the junction match TRBD1. The sequenced DNA is TGCAGCGTGCAACAGGGGATTGGAGAAAAACTGTTTTTT. Its protein is CSVQQGIGEKLFF.